The entry that follows covers one TCR beta chain sequence. Its specificity is unknown. One end of the junction is discordant with germline, which a read error may explain. A modified ARM-PCR protocol with three rounds of nested PCR amplified TCRbeta. TCRdb processed the multiplex PCR reads anew with MiXCR; each CDR3 protein has one entry. The sample holds fewer than 45,000 distinct CDR3 sequences, around 62% seen once. The sample comes from a study of tumor and adjacent non-tumor tissue in lung cancer. Study context: Around 4.5 million productive TCRbeta reads were obtained per sample on average. Study-wide results and caveats: Compared with tumor, normal lung showed significantly lower TCR diversity. Normal lung showed higher cumulative top 100 clone frequency than tumor. Tumor TCR diversity, when higher, was linked to shorter survival.

RNA was extracted from bulk tissue without any cell sorting. Distant lung tissue was collected more than 3 cm away from the tumor edge. The germline CDR1 and CDR2 sequences are LNHNV and YYDKDF (reference sequence). The CDR3 consists of 14 residues. The rearrangement links TRBV15 to TRBJ2-5, with TRBD2 matching over 8 bases. Sequencing was performed on distant non-tumor lung tissue. The sequence was collected from a woman in her forties with non-small cell lung cancer. CDR3: CDTSRVGLAKTQYF. Here the CDR3 DNA reads TGTGACACCAGCAGAGTAGGACTAGCAAAGACCCAGTACTTC.